These 23 T cell receptor beta chains were all obtained from the same sample, sequenced in a study of shared clonotypes between healthy human individuals. Method: immunoSEQ multiplex PCR; TCRdb's copy keeps in-frame clones and lacks some. The sample yields some 1.4 million clones, roughly 95% seen once. What was sequenced was naive CD4+ T cells sorted from blood. Subset noted: CD45RA+ positively selected. These receptors were taken from a man in his thirties or forties in good health.

The chain couples TRBV13 to TRBJ1-1; D possibly corresponds to TRBD1 (5 bases). CDR3 length: 18 amino acids. In germline, CDR1 is PRHDT, CDR2 FYEKMQ (reference sequence). V dropped 8 bases and J dropped 0 bases, with 25 bases sitting between them. CDR3 residues: CASEPNPRGYGVNTEAFF. The CDR3 region has the DNA TGTGCCAGCGAACCAAATCCCCGGGGCTACGGCGTGAACACTGAAGCTTTCTTT.

This chain joins TRBV9 and TRBJ1-3; D not resolved. V was clipped by 0 bases and J by 0 bases, with 10 bases between them. CDR1 is SGDLS and CDR2 is YYNGEE in the germline V gene. This CDR3 has 16 amino acids. DNA for the CDR3: TGTGCCAGCAGCGTAGGCCTCACGGCCTCTGGAAACACCATATATTTT. It is translated as CASSVGLTASGNTIYF.

The genes are TRBV4-3 and TRBJ2-3; 10 nucleotides align to TRBD2. V gave up 6 bases and J gave up 2 bases; unmatched junction bases: 8. The CDR3 has 16 residues. Germline V lookup: CDR1 LGHNA, CDR2 YSLEER. The CDR3 DNA reads TGCGCCAGCAGGCGTTATCTAGCGGGAGTCACAGATACGCAGTATTTT. Amino acid sequence: CASRRYLAGVTDTQYF.

This clone has a handful of counts. The chain is built from TRBV14 and TRBJ1-3; D gene uncertain. The CDR3 is made up of 14 amino acids. Germline CDR1 is SGHDN and CDR2 is FVKESK. V was shortened by 4 bases and J by 0 bases, with 7 bases between the two germline ends. The CDR3: CASSLLVSGNTIYF. The CDR3 DNA follows: TGTGCCAGCAGCCTCCTTGTCTCTGGAAACACCATATATTTT.

This rearrangement joins TRBV2 to TRBJ2-3; 12 bases are a match to TRBD2. Germline assignment: CDR1 SNHLY and CDR2 FYNNEI. V dropped 7 bases and J dropped 5; count of bases not matched to a gene: 10. The CDR3 runs to 16 residues. The CDR3 nucleotides read TGTGCCAGCACCGCAAGACTAGCGGGAGCACGAGATACGCAGTATTTT. Translating it yields CASTARLAGARDTQYF. Filled out from reference TRBV2 and TRBJ2-3, the complete variable domain reads EPEVTQTPSHQVTQMGQEVILRCVPISNHLYFYWYRQILGQKVEFLVSFYNNEISEKSEIFDDQFSVERPDGSNFTLKIRSTKLEDSAMYFCASTARLAGARDTQYFGPGTRLTVL.

The J gene is TRBJ2-2, the V gene TRBV6-5; D could derive from TRBD1 or TRBD2 (5 bases each). This CDR3 has 14 residues. V shed 5 bases and J shed 5 bases, with 12 bases lying between them. The germline CDR1 and CDR2 sequences are MNHEY and SVGAGI. The CDR3 DNA reads as TGTGCCAGCAGTGACGGGACCCTGACCGGGGAGCTGTTTTTT. As protein: CASSDGTLTGELFF.

The CDR3 region is CASRKDSNTGELFF. CDR3 sequence (DNA): TGTGCCAGTAGAAAGGACTCTAACACCGGGGAGCTGTTTTTT. The chain joins TRBV6-5 to TRBJ2-2, with a possible D match to TRBD2 (5 bases). V was shortened by 9 bases and J by 2 bases, with 13 bases between the two germline ends. There are 14 residues in the CDR3. Germline V CDR1 and CDR2: MNHEY, SVGAGI.

The CDR3: CASSPRLAGHYNEQFF. CDR3 nucleotides: TGCGCCAGCAGCCCTAGACTAGCGGGTCACTACAATGAGCAGTTCTTC. The gene calls are TRBV4-1 and TRBJ2-1; 10 bases match TRBD2. The CDR3 totals 16 residues. Germline V gene data show CDR1 as MGHRA and CDR2 as YSYEKL. J gave up 3 bases and V 4 bases, and 6 bases lay outside the gene matches.

This CDR3 is CASSLRLGGEQYF. The CDR3 coding sequence is TGTGCCAGCAGCTTGAGGCTCGGGGGCGAGCAGTACTTC. The chain couples TRBV5-8 to TRBJ2-7; a weak D match, TRBD2 (6 bases). The germline V gene has CDR1 SGHTS and CDR2 YDEGEE. CDR3 length equals 13 residues. Trimming removed 1 base at V and 6 bases at J, with 11 bases between.

The V call is TRBV5-1, the J call TRBJ2-5, with 10 bases matching TRBD2. Germline CDR1 SGHRS, CDR2 YFSETQ. The CDR3 extends over 17 amino acids. The J segment lost 4 bases and the V segment lost 3 bases, leaving 12 bases of the junction unmatched. Written as DNA, the CDR3 is TGCGCCAGCAGCTCCTTAGCGGGAGGATTCCGGGGAGAGACCCAGTACTTC. As protein: CASSSLAGGFRGETQYF. Supplemented by reference TRBV5-1 and TRBJ2-5, the full variable domain reads KAGVTQTPRYLIKTRGQQVTLSCSPISGHRSVSWYQQTPGQGLQFLFEYFSETQRNKGNFPGRFSGRQFSNSRSEMNVSTLELGDSALYLCASSSLAGGFRGETQYFGPGTRLLVL.

The CDR3 loop reads CASSLTSVTGELFF. The CDR3 bases are TGTGCCAGCAGCTTGACTAGCGTCACCGGGGAGCTGTTTTTT. The V gene is TRBV11-2, the J gene TRBJ2-2, with 8 bases fitting TRBD2. This CDR3 has 14 residues. V was pared by 3 bases and J by 4 bases, with 1 base of the junction left unmatched. Germline V lookup: CDR1 SGHAT, CDR2 FQNNGV.

About this clone itself: Other DNA sequences in the sample encode the same CDR3. The V gene is TRBV7-2, the J gene TRBJ2-4; D gene unclear. CDR1 SGHTA and CDR2 FQGNSA come from the germline V gene. V was clipped by 4 bases and J by 1 base, with 8 bases between them. The CDR3 is 14 residues long. CDR3 in DNA: TGTGCCAGCAGCTCCGGTCTGGCCAAAAACATTCAGTACTTC. Translated, it gives CASSSGLAKNIQYF.

This clone occurred once. The J gene is TRBJ1-4, the V gene TRBV7-9, with 11 bases lining up with TRBD1. The CDR3 totals 14 residues. CDR1 is SEHNR, CDR2 FQNEAQ, per germline (reference sequence). After removal of 5 bases from V and 10 bases from J, the junction contained 6 bases not matched to a gene. For the CDR3, the DNA is TGTGCCAGCAGCCGGGGACAGGGGGAAGGAAAACTGTTTTTT. Its translation is CASSRGQGEGKLFF.

The V gene is TRBV27, the J gene TRBJ1-1; 9 nucleotides match TRBD1. V dropped 4 bases and J dropped 4; count of bases not matched to a gene: 7. The CDR3 extends over 15 amino acids. The germline gives CDR1 MNHEY, CDR2 SMNVEV (reference sequence). In DNA form, the CDR3 reads TGTGCCAGCAGTTCGCGGACAGGGGCAGTCACTGAAGCTTTCTTT. Translating it yields CASSSRTGAVTEAFF.

This chain uses TRBV7-8 with TRBJ1-3, with D perhaps TRBD1 (6 bases). Germline assignment: CDR1 SGHVS and CDR2 FQNEAQ. V was shortened by 3 bases and J by 0 bases, with 12 bases between the two germline ends. The CDR3 consists of 16 residues. The CDR3 sequence is CASSFSQGTSGNTIYF. The CDR3 bases are TGTGCCAGCAGCTTCTCACAGGGTACCTCTGGAAACACCATATATTTT.

This chain joins TRBV7-2 and TRBJ1-5, with 7 bases aligning to TRBD1. CDR3 length: 13 amino acids. The J segment lost 7 bases and the V segment lost 3 bases, leaving 3 bases of the junction unmatched. The germline CDR1 and CDR2 sequences are SGHTA and FQGNSA. As DNA, the CDR3 is TGTGCCAGCAGCTTTGACAGGGAACAGCCCCAGCATTTT. Translating it yields CASSFDREQPQHF. Full variable domain (rest looked up from reference TRBV7-2 and TRBJ1-5): GAGVSQSPSNKVTEKGKDVELRCDPISGHTALYWYRQSLGQGLEFLIYFQGNSAPDKSGLPSDRFSAERTGGSVSTLTIQRTQQEDSAVYLCASSFDREQPQHFGDGTRLSIL.

The V call is TRBV2, the J call TRBJ1-1; D is uncertain. The CDR3 is 14 residues long. Germline assignment: CDR1 SNHLY and CDR2 FYNNEI. V lost 9 bases and J lost 2, with 16 bases in between. The CDR3 loop is CASYHLTSNTEAFF. The CDR3 DNA follows: TGTGCCAGTTATCACTTGACATCTAACACTGAAGCTTTCTTT.

This chain uses TRBV7-2 with TRBJ2-2; D uncertain. The CDR3 is 14 residues long. Trimming stripped 6 bases from V and 5 bases from J, with 13 bases between. Germline CDR1 and CDR2: SGHTA and FQGNSA. The CDR3 DNA sequence: TGTGCCAGCAGGTTCCCGAAGCCTACCGGGGAGCTGTTTTTT. As protein: CASRFPKPTGELFF.

This chain connects TRBV7-2 to TRBJ1-1; no firm D call. The CDR3 length is 16 residues. Germline values: CDR1 SGHTA, CDR2 FQGNSA. Trimming left V 2 bases short and J 6 bases short, with 19 bases between. The CDR3 DNA follows: TGTGCCAGCAGCTTAATTGTATGGGATGGAATACCTGAAGCTTTCTTT. Its translation: CASSLIVWDGIPEAFF.

The rearrangement uses TRBV18 and TRBJ1-3; TRBD1 is a possible D gene (5 bases). Trimming left V 5 bases short and J 2 bases short, with 13 bases between. The CDR3 is 15 residues long. CDR1 and CDR2 (germline): KGHSH, LQKENI. CDR3 loop: CASSALGVPGNTIYF. The CDR3 DNA reads TGTGCCAGCTCAGCTCTAGGGGTACCTGGAAACACCATATATTTT.

This clone was seen a single time. The chain is built from TRBV11-2 and TRBJ1-4, with a possible D match to TRBD1 (6 bases). CDR3 length: 14 amino acids. CDR1 is SGHAT and CDR2 is FQNNGV in the germline V gene. Between the trimmed V and J ends, which lost 2 bases and 14 bases, there was a span of 18 bases. This CDR3 reads CASSLSFGGSGLFF. CDR3 nucleotides: TGTGCCAGCAGCTTAAGTTTCGGGGGCTCGGGGCTGTTTTTT. Based on the CDR3 plus reference TRBV11-2 and TRBJ1-4, the full variable domain is EAGVAQSPRYKIIEKRQSVAFWCNPISGHATLYWYQQILGQGPKLLIQFQNNGVVDDSQLPKDRFSAERLKGVDSTLKIQPAKLEDSAVYLCASSLSFGGSGLFFGSGTQLSVL.

The CDR3 region is CASSAGGGSSYNEQFF. The CDR3 coding sequence is TGCGCCAGCAGCGCGGGAGGGGGAAGCTCCTACAATGAGCAGTTCTTC. The rearrangement links TRBV5-1 to TRBJ2-1; 9 positions match TRBD2. The CDR3 extends over 16 amino acids. Trimming took 4 bases from V and 0 from J; bases not matched to a gene: 5. Germline lookup yields CDR1 SGHRS and CDR2 YFSETQ.

The CDR3 loop reads CASSLTGTSGRDTYNEQFF. For the CDR3, the DNA is TGTGCCAGCAGCTTAACCGGGACTAGCGGGAGGGACACCTACAATGAGCAGTTCTTC. This sequence joins TRBV7-6 and TRBJ2-1, with 16 bases matching TRBD2. The CDR3 sequence is 19 residues long. Trimming took 2 bases from V and 2 from J; bases not matched to a gene: 6. The germline V gene encodes CDR1 SGHVS and CDR2 FNYEAQ.